This T cell receptor beta chain comes out of a study of a mutant IDH1 vaccine in newly diagnosed glioma. Whole-study findings and limits: Immune responses induced by vaccination arose in 93.3% of the patients.

Time point here: week 23, last vaccination. Doses of 300 ug of mutant IDH1 20-mer peptide were given with topical imiquimod. A word on this clone: Its antigen is still unknown.

The CDR3 length is 15 residues. V was pared by 5 bases and J by 2 bases, with 6 bases of the junction left unmatched. Germline CDR1 is SGDLS and CDR2 is YYNGEE. Sequencing was performed with immunoSEQ multiplex PCR; in TCRdb, only in-frame clones are kept and a portion is missing. The table lists tens of thousands of clones, about 81% of them singletons. The chain has TRBV9 and TRBJ1-2; 10 nucleotides agree with TRBD1. Source: PBMCs, taken from a glioma patient whose treatment included an IDH1 peptide vaccine. The receptor was derived from a woman between 35 and 50 years old with glioma. Some clones in this sample may be carry-over from other donors' samples. The CDR3 coding sequence is TGTGCCAGCAGGGGGACAGGGGAACCGAACTATGGCTACACCTTC. It encodes CASRGTGEPNYGYTF.